The rows below give T cell receptor beta chains drawn from one sample of a study of T cells after yellow fever vaccination. In TCRdb, the 5' RACE reads were re-called with MiXCR into one record per CDR3 protein. The table includes a few hundred thousand distinct CDR3 sequences, roughly 4.3% detected once. Sequenced here: PBMCs, sampled 5 days after the yellow fever booster vaccination. These receptors came from a man aged 18-30 years who received the YFV17D yellow fever vaccine. Both conserved end residues are part of each CDR3. The order of the fields is V gene, J gene, CDR3 protein.

V: TRBV29-1
J: TRBJ1-2
CDR3: CSVAGQGQGYTF

V: TRBV28
J: TRBJ2-5
CDR3: CASRAAGTQYF

V: TRBV7-6
J: TRBJ2-5
CDR3: CASSLAQAGLYPSEKETQYF

V: TRBV3-1
J: TRBJ1-4
CDR3: CASSQGSGEGKLFF

V: TRBV7-2
J: TRBJ2-2
CDR3: CASSPSRDTGELFF

V: TRBV7-2
J: TRBJ2-3
CDR3: CASSRQAGVSTDTQYF

V: TRBV18
J: TRBJ2-3
CDR3: CASSPPRGTDTQYF

V: TRBV28
J: TRBJ2-5
CDR3: CASRPVRVRETQYF

V: TRBV18
J: TRBJ2-5
CDR3: CASSVNGETQYF

V: TRBV7-3
J: TRBJ2-3
CDR3: CASSLLGQGITDTQYF

V: TRBV6-6
J: TRBJ1-2
CDR3: CATPDRVPHGYTF

V: TRBV12-3/TRBV12-4
J: TRBJ2-2
CDR3: CASNLQSNTGELFF

V: TRBV5-1
J: TRBJ2-3
CDR3: CASSLLWTENTDTQYF

V: TRBV19
J: TRBJ1-2
CDR3: CASSPGTSNYGYTF

V: TRBV12-3/TRBV12-4
J: TRBJ1-6
CDR3: CASSTQTVYNSPLHF

V: TRBV29-1
J: TRBJ2-7
CDR3: CSVGLDSYEQYF

V: TRBV7-2
J: TRBJ1-1
CDR3: CASSLVGGVYTEAFF

V: TRBV9
J: TRBJ1-1
CDR3: CASSARQMNTEAFF

V: TRBV7-9
J: TRBJ1-3
CDR3: CASSFLGRGYSGNTIYF

V: TRBV27
J: TRBJ1-6
CDR3: CASSLRRALSPLHF

V: TRBV7-2
J: TRBJ2-5
CDR3: CASSFGGARGQETQYF

V: TRBV7-2
J: TRBJ1-6
CDR3: CASSSRYHNSPLHF

V: TRBV3-1
J: TRBJ1-4
CDR3: CASSLSGGPNEKLFF

V: TRBV6-6
J: TRBJ1-6
CDR3: CASTPMGAPNSPLHF

V: TRBV4-1
J: TRBJ1-1
CDR3: CASSQFGNGFMNTEAFF

V: TRBV2
J: TRBJ2-3
CDR3: CASRGDRGSGDTQYF

V: TRBV7-2
J: TRBJ1-1
CDR3: CASSLEEGMNTEAFF

V: TRBV6-2/TRBV6-3
J: TRBJ1-2
CDR3: CASNDQRDTLKGYGYTF

V: TRBV19
J: TRBJ1-6
CDR3: CASSRGQLSYSPLHF

V: TRBV7-2
J: TRBJ1-2
CDR3: CASSLHRDEGYTF

V: TRBV4-1
J: TRBJ2-7
CDR3: CASSRPSNAGTGVSTQYF

V: TRBV7-2
J: TRBJ1-2
CDR3: CASSHEGYGYTF

V: TRBV10-3
J: TRBJ1-1
CDR3: CAIRPSFVDTEAFF

V: TRBV5-1
J: TRBJ1-4
CDR3: CASSLAGVVEKLFF

V: TRBV11-2
J: TRBJ2-1
CDR3: CASSPIKRAAYNEQFF

V: TRBV29-1
J: TRBJ1-1
CDR3: CSVRLRQTFEAFF

V: TRBV6-5
J: TRBJ2-3
CDR3: CASSKRGSTDTQYF

V: TRBV7-9
J: TRBJ1-6
CDR3: CASSLEGDNSPLHF